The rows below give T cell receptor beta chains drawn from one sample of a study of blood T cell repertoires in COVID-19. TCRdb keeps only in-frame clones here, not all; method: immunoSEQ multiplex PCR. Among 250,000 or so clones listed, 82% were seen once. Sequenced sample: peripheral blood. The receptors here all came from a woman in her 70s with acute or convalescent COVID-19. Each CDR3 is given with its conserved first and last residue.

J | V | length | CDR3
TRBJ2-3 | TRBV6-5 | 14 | CASNLAGGEDTQYF
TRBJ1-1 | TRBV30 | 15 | CAWSVLSGMNTEAFF
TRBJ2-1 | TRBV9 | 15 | CASSVAGDRANEQFF
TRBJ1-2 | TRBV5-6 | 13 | CASSWDKGGGYTF
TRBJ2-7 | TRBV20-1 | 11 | CSAPREYEQYF
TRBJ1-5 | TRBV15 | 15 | CATSRDAGDNQPQHF
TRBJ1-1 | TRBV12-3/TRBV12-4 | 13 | CASSRNQGTEAFF
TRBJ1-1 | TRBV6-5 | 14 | CASRSGTGNTEAFF
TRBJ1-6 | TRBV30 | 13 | CAWDSRPNSPLHF
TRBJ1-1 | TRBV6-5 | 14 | CASTMQGESTEAFF
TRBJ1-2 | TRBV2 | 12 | CASVGQAYGYTF
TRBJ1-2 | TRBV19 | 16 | CASSIRGAGSYYGYTF
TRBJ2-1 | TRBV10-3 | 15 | CAIRGQGQGAVEQFF
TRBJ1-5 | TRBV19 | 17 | CASSALEGQGANQPQHF
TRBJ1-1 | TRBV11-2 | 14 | CASSFGGGVTEAFF
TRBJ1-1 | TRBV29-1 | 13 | CSVGRLGGTEAFF
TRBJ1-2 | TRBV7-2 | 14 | CASTGNRGDYGYTF
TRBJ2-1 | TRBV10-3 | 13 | CAIRTGGFNEQFF
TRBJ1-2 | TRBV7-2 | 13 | CASSSTGGYGYTF
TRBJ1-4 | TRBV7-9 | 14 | CASGFRSGNEKLFF
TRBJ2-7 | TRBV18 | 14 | CASSGSMSVYEQYF
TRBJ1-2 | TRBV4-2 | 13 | CASSHFLFYGYTF
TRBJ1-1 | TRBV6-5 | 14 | CASNVDRGGTEAFF
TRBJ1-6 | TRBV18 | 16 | CASSPRQGKGNSPLHF
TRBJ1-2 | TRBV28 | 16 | CASSGGQRFTNYGYTF
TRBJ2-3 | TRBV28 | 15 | CASSSPGQGPDTQYF
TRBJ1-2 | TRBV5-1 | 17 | CASSLKSKGAPNYGYTF
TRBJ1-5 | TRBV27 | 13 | CASSFREQQPQHF
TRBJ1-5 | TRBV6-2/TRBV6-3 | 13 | CASTPTGGGPQHF
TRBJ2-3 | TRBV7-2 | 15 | CASSLDPGVTDTQYF
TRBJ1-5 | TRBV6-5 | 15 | CASSYSAGNNQPQHF
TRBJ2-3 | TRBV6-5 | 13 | CASKRASTDTQYF
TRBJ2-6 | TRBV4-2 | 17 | CASSQYTGSSGANVLTF
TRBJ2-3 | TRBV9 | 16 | CASSVLTSARADTQYF
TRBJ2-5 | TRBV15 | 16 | CATSPTSGGAEETQYF
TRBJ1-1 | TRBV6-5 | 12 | CASSDRETEAFF
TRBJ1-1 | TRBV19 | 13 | CASRRQGNTEAFF
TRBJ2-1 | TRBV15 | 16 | CATSSWTSGGANEQFF
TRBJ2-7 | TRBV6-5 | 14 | CASSQYREGGEQYF
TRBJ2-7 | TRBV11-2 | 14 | CASSLAGTASRQYF
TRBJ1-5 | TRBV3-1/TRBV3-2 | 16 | CASSSEGQGAGQPQHF
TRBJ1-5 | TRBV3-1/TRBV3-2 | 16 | CASSQDVSAGNQPQHF
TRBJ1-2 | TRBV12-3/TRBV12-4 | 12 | CASSPPGYGYTF
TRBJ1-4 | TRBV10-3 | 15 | CAISESQATNEKLFF
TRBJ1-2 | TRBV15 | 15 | CATSRQPGGNYGYTF
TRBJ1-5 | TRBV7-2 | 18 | CASSLVGQVNPSNQPQHF
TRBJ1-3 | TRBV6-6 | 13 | CASSYTGTGGLLF
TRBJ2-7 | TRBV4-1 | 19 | CASSQEFTSGEPSSYEQYF